These 9 T cell receptor beta chains came from one sample sequenced in a study of blood T cells in healthy people across ages. For the second PCR, which ran for about 6 to 11 cycles, a sample-barcoded 5' primer and a J-beta primer mix were used. TCRdb used MiXCR to reprocess the 5' RACE reads, holding one entry per CDR3 protein. There are hundreds of thousands of distinct CDR3 sequences in the sample; roughly 30% occur only once, and approximately 15% lies in the top ten. Specimen: blood. These receptor sequences come from an elderly woman in good health.

This clonotype was picked up many times. The rearrangement uses TRBV7-2 and TRBJ1-2, with 7 bases matching TRBD1. The CDR3 covers 14 residues. Germline V gene sequence: CDR1 SGHTA, CDR2 FQGNSA. V lost 2 bases, J lost 4 bases, and 4 bases stayed unmatched. CDR3 sequence: CASSLWDSTYGYTF. The DNA for the CDR3 is TGTGCCAGCAGCTTATGGGACAGTACCTATGGCTACACCTTC.

This clonotype appeared a few times. The CDR3 spells CSTHRDNADTQYF. The CDR3 DNA reads TGCAGCACTCACAGGGATAACGCAGATACGCAGTATTTT. The J gene is TRBJ2-3, the V gene TRBV29-1, with D maybe TRBD1 (6 bases). Trimming removed 8 bases from V and 4 bases from J, with 16 bases in between. Germline CDR1 and CDR2: SQVTM and ANQGSEA. The CDR3 runs 13 residues.

This clonotype was observed a few times. This rearrangement joins TRBV5-8 to TRBJ1-5; D gene uncertain. This CDR3 comprises 14 residues. Germline V gene sequence: CDR1 SGHTS, CDR2 YDEGEE. V was trimmed by 0 bases and J by 4 bases, leaving 8 bases between them. The CDR3 protein is CASSLVMVNQPQHF. CDR3 nucleotides: TGTGCCAGCAGCTTGGTAATGGTGAATCAGCCCCAGCATTTT.

The chain is built from TRBV4-2 and TRBJ2-7, with D uncertain. The CDR3 runs to 14 residues. CDR1 and CDR2 (germline): LGHNA, YNFKEQ. V was clipped by 4 bases and J by 0 bases, with 10 bases between them. The CDR3 nucleotides read TGTGCCAGCAGCCCTGGCAGCCTCTCCTACGAGCAGTACTTC. Protein: CASSPGSLSYEQYF.

The V and J genes are TRBV9 and TRBJ2-1, with TRBD2 identical over 7 bases. Germline V gene lookup returns CDR1 SGDLS and CDR2 YYNGEE. CDR3 length equals 18 residues. Losses at the gene ends were 0 bases for V and 0 bases for J; bases not matched to a gene: 9. This chain's CDR3 is CASSVDPPASGSYNEQFF. CDR3 nucleotides: TGTGCCAGCAGCGTAGACCCCCCCGCTAGCGGCTCCTACAATGAGCAGTTCTTC.

This clonotype was picked up many times. This rearrangement joins TRBV6-5 to TRBJ2-1, with a weak D call TRBD1 (7 bases). CDR3 size: 16 residues. Germline assignment: CDR1 MNHEY and CDR2 SVGAGI. Trimming took off 4 bases at V and 8 bases at J, with 21 bases between the two ends. The chain's CDR3 is CASSSYPRARGDEQFF. The CDR3 coding sequence is TGTGCCAGCAGTTCCTACCCCCGGGCCAGGGGGGATGAGCAGTTCTTC.

The chain couples TRBV6-1 to TRBJ2-5; D is ambiguous. This CDR3 is built from 15 residues. Trimming took off 2 bases at V and 5 bases at J, with 15 bases between the two ends. Germline CDR1 MNHNS, CDR2 SASEGT. CDR3: CASSEIQAPSETQYF. As DNA, the CDR3 is TGTGCCAGCAGTGAAATCCAAGCCCCATCGGAGACCCAGTACTTC.

This clonotype was recorded many times. The chain recombines TRBV7-9 with TRBJ2-5; 13 bases agree with TRBD2. Looked up from germline, CDR1 is SEHNR and CDR2 is FQNEAQ (reference sequence). The CDR3 runs 18 residues. The V and J ends lost 2 bases and 2 bases, in that order; junction bases with no gene match: 8. The CDR3 nucleotides read TGTGCCAGCAGCTTATACAGACTAGCGGGGGGTCGGCAAGAGACCCAGTACTTC. Translated: CASSLYRLAGGRQETQYF.

This clonotype was picked up many times. The CDR3, as DNA: TGCGCCAGCAGCCAAGGGACCTCGAGGAACAATCAGCCCCAGCATTTT. Translating it yields CASSQGTSRNNQPQHF. The chain joins TRBV4-1 to TRBJ1-5; D is uncertain. From germline, CDR1 is MGHRA and CDR2 YSYEKL. V was shortened by 1 base and J by 3 bases, with 13 bases between the two germline ends. CDR3 length equals 16 residues.